What follows are 20 T cell receptor beta chains derived from one specimen sequenced in a study of human T cells and chemical hapten exposure. MiXCR, applied by TCRdb to the RACE reads, yields one record per CDR3 protein. The sample includes about 94,000 distinct CDR3 sequences, around 9.3% of them seen just once. Time point defined: patch test 2, 6 weeks after DPC sensitization. The treatment: therapeutic diphenylcyclopropenone sensitization with weekly scalp DPC. The sample was whole blood, taken in connection with sensitization to the hapten diphenylcyclopropenone (DPC). Source of these receptors: a woman aged 35 to 49 with alopecia areata. Some clones in this sample may be carry-over from other donors' samples.

As for this clonotype: At one end the junction does not follow the germline gene, possibly because of a read error. The chain uses TRBV28 and TRBJ2-4, with 9 bases matching TRBD1. The CDR3 contains 14 residues. Germline V gene data show CDR1 as MDHEN and CDR2 as SYDVKM. Here the CDR3 DNA reads TGTGCCAGCAGTCCCTGGACAGGGGATTACTCGCGGGAGTTC. Its translation is CASSPWTGDYSREF.

This clonotype was seen a handful of times. This sequence joins TRBV20-1 and TRBJ1-4, with 9 positions matching TRBD1. Germline V gives CDR1 DFQATT, CDR2 SNEGSKA (reference sequence). The CDR3 has 15 residues. J gave up 3 bases and V 6 bases, and 8 bases lay outside the gene matches. CDR3 bases: TGCAGTGCCCGCCACAGGGGGCTGGCTAATGAAAAACTGTTTTTT. This codes for CSARHRGLANEKLFF.

The chain has TRBV19 and TRBJ2-1; tentative D call: TRBD1 (5 bases). Germline loops: CDR1 LNHDA, CDR2 SQIVND (reference sequence). This CDR3 contains 16 residues. V lost 5 bases and J 2 bases, leaving 16 bases between the germline ends. CDR3 in amino acids: CASSPGAALAYNEQFF. DNA of the CDR3: TGTGCCAGTAGTCCTGGGGCGGCCTTAGCCTACAATGAGCAGTTCTTC.

This sequence joins TRBV6-1 and TRBJ2-2; 12 bases map to TRBD2. The junction had 1 base not matched to a gene; V was cut back by 2 bases and J by 6 bases. The CDR3 runs to 15 residues. Germline V gives CDR1 MNHNS, CDR2 SASEGT. The CDR3 region is CASSELAGGPGELFF. CDR3 in DNA: TGTGCCAGCAGTGAACTAGCGGGAGGGCCCGGGGAGCTGTTTTTT.

This clonotype has at least ten counts. This sequence joins TRBV28 and TRBJ2-3; D uncertain. The V end lost 2 bases, the J end lost 5 bases, and 2 bases lay between the germline ends. This CDR3 has 11 residues. Per the germline V gene, CDR1 is MDHEN and CDR2 is SYDVKM. CDR3 in DNA: TGTGCCAGCAGTTTAAGAGATACGCAGTATTTT. Residues: CASSLRDTQYF.

Comment on this clonotype: At one end, the junction sequence differs from germline, possibly due to a read error. This rearrangement joins TRBV28 to TRBJ2-1; no firm D call. CDR3 size: 15 residues. CDR1 MDHEN and CDR2 SYDVKM come from the germline V gene. The CDR3 loop reads CTSSSRPIGYNEQFF. In DNA, the CDR3 is TGTACCAGCTCATCCAGGCCTATCGGGTACAATGAGCAGTTCTTC.

This clonotype was seen many times. V and J are TRBV6-5 and TRBJ1-6; D might be TRBD1 (6 bases). Trimming took off 0 bases at V and 9 bases at J, with 15 bases between the two ends. The CDR3 has 16 amino acids. CDR1 and CDR2 from the germline V gene are MNHEY and SVGAGI. The CDR3 DNA reads TGTGCCAGCAGTTACTCTGGCGGGACATTCCCTTCACCCCTCCACTTT. Encoded protein: CASSYSGGTFPSPLHF.

In this sample, this clonotype turned up a few times. J is TRBJ2-3 and V is TRBV7-8, with D tentatively TRBD1 (6 bases). The length of the CDR3 is 15 residues. V lost 1 base, J lost 4 bases, and 12 bases lay in between. The germline V gene has CDR1 SGHVS and CDR2 FQNEAQ. CDR3 bases: TGTGCCAGCAGCTTAGACCAGGGGCCGGCAGATACGCAGTATTTT. This translates into CASSLDQGPADTQYF.

This clonotype was seen many times. The CDR3 reads CASSLNLGQGWFF. CDR3 nucleotides: TGTGCCAGCAGCTTAAACTTGGGGCAGGGATGGTTCTTC. The chain combines TRBV7-2 with TRBJ2-1; a weak D match, TRBD1 (5 bases). Germline V gene data show CDR1 as SGHTA and CDR2 as FQGNSA. The V end was cut by 2 bases, the J end by 15 bases, with 17 bases between. The length of the CDR3 is 13 residues.

In this sample, this clonotype turned up many times. The CDR3, as DNA: TGCAGCGTTGAACCCGGGACAGGGGGGGCCAATGAGCAGTTCTTC. This codes for CSVEPGTGGANEQFF. The V gene is TRBV29-1, the J gene TRBJ2-1; 11 bases agree with TRBD1. Unmatched junction bases numbered 6, after V lost 2 bases and J lost 6 bases. Germline CDR1 SQVTM, CDR2 ANQGSEA. This CDR3 has 15 amino acids.

This clonotype has just a few counts. The chain couples TRBV19 to TRBJ2-1, with D maybe TRBD2 (6 bases). V lost 3 bases and J 5 bases, leaving 11 bases between the germline ends. This CDR3 has 14 amino acids. Germline lookup yields CDR1 LNHDA and CDR2 SQIVND (reference sequence). CDR3 protein: CASSIWKRDNEQFF. In nucleotides, the CDR3 is TGTGCCAGTAGTATCTGGAAGCGGGACAATGAGCAGTTCTTC.

This clonotype was recorded at least ten times. This chain links TRBV18 with TRBJ1-5, with 9 bases matching TRBD1. CDR3 length: 16 residues. V lost 3 bases, J lost 1 base, and 4 bases stayed unmatched. CDR1 is KGHSH and CDR2 is LQKENI in the germline V gene. CDR3 sequence reads: CASSPRTGASNQPQHF. In nucleotides, the CDR3 is TGTGCCAGCTCACCCCGGACAGGGGCCAGCAATCAGCCCCAGCATTTT.

The chain has TRBV7-2 and TRBJ2-7; 10 nucleotides align to TRBD1. This CDR3 contains 15 residues. V shed 4 bases and J 6 bases; nucleotides not matched to a gene: 9. Germline V CDR1 and CDR2: SGHTA, FQGNSA. CDR3 in DNA: TGTGCCAGCAGCTGGGACAGGGGAGGAAGGAGCGAGCAGTACTTC. It encodes CASSWDRGGRSEQYF.

The table lists this clonotype with many counts. The genes are TRBV28 and TRBJ2-3, with 9 bases that match TRBD2. The CDR3 consists of 15 residues. Germline loops: CDR1 MDHEN, CDR2 SYDVKM. V gave up 9 bases and J gave up 0 bases; unmatched junction bases: 7. The CDR3 loop is CASRPSGVSTDTQYF. CDR3 sequence (DNA): TGTGCCAGTCGACCTAGCGGGGTGAGCACAGATACGCAGTATTTT.

This clonotype has a count of ten or more. The rearrangement uses TRBV28 and TRBJ2-7; TRBD2 aligns across 8 bases. The ends lost 6 bases at V and 2 bases at J; junction bases unmatched: 6. Germline V gene sequence: CDR1 MDHEN, CDR2 SYDVKM. The CDR3 sequence is 14 residues long. The CDR3 coding sequence is TGTGCCAGCAGCGGGGGGGGCCTAACCTACGAGCAGTACTTC. It translates to CASSGGGLTYEQYF.

CDR3 nucleotide sequence: TGCGCCAGCAGCTTAAATGGACAGGGACCTCAAGAGACCCAGTACTTC. It codes for CASSLNGQGPQETQYF. The chain joins TRBV5-1 to TRBJ2-5, with 8 bases that match TRBD1. J was trimmed by 2 bases and V by 2 bases; bases with no gene match: 8. The CDR3 consists of 16 residues. CDR1 SGHRS and CDR2 YFSETQ come from the germline V gene.

The chain couples TRBV19 to TRBJ2-3, with TRBD2 matching 8 bases. Germline V gene lookup returns CDR1 LNHDA and CDR2 SQIVND (reference sequence). Trimming cost V 5 bases and J 4 bases; bases outside gene matches: 8. The CDR3 extends over 15 amino acids. CDR3 nucleotide sequence: TGTGCCAGTAGTGTGGCGGGAGGCCTCGCAGATACGCAGTATTTT. This gives the protein CASSVAGGLADTQYF.

This clonotype was observed at least ten times. The genes are TRBV6-1 and TRBJ2-2; possible D gene TRBD1, 6 bases. With 0 bases removed from V and 1 base from J, the gap between germline ends came to 9 bases. The CDR3 has 16 residues. The germline CDR1 and CDR2 sequences are MNHNS and SASEGT. CDR3 nucleotides: TGTGCCAGCAGTGAAGCGGACAGTTTGAACACCGGGGAGCTGTTTTTT. Translated: CASSEADSLNTGELFF.

In its sample, this clonotype was seen many times. This chain connects TRBV7-9 to TRBJ2-6; 7 bases map to TRBD1. This CDR3 is built from 14 residues. Germline CDR1 reads SEHNR; CDR2 reads FQNEAQ (reference sequence). Unmatched junction bases numbered 4, after V lost 4 bases and J lost 7 bases. CDR3 nucleotides: TGTGCCAGCAGCTCCCCAGGGGGTGCCAACGTCCTGACTTTC. Its protein product is CASSSPGGANVLTF.

The chain recombines TRBV6-5 with TRBJ2-2, with TRBD2 matching over 10 bases. CDR3 length: 15 amino acids. The V and J ends lost 4 bases and 6 bases, in that order; junction bases with no gene match: 5. In germline, CDR1 is MNHEY, CDR2 SVGAGI. The chain's CDR3 is CASSSLAGVPGELFF. The CDR3 bases are TGTGCCAGCAGTTCGCTAGCGGGAGTCCCCGGGGAGCTGTTTTTT.